Listed here are 5 T cell receptor beta chains from one sample, sequenced in a study of cytomegalovirus exposure and HLA in healthy donors. It was with 60 Vbeta and 13 Jbeta primers that the PCR ran. Assay used: immunoSEQ multiplex PCR; TCRdb lists only in-frame clones, some missing. The sample yields tens of thousands of clones, roughly 80% seen once. Sequencing was done on a sample of PBMCs. The receptors were gathered from a man aged 35 to 55 in good health and CMV-seronegative.

This clone was observed a handful of times. The chain is built from TRBV7-9 and TRBJ1-2, with D possibly matching TRBD1 (5 bases). Looked up from germline, CDR1 is SEHNR and CDR2 is FQNEAQ (reference sequence). The ends were cut back, 3 bases at V and 4 bases at J, with 12 bases in the middle. CDR3 length equals 14 residues. CDR3 nucleotide sequence: TGTGCCAGCAGCTTTTCTGGGGGGTTCTATGGCTACACCTTC. Amino acid sequence: CASSFSGGFYGYTF.

Comments on this clone: A read error may account for a junction end that differs from germline. The CDR3 loop reads CASSLDLRAGELFF. The CDR3 DNA reads TGTGCTAGCAGCTTAGATCTACGAGCCGGGGAGCTGTTTTTT. V is TRBV7-7 and J is TRBJ2-2, with no clear D. There are 14 residues in the CDR3. From germline, CDR1 is SSHAT and CDR2 FNYEAQ (reference sequence).

This sequence joins TRBV30 and TRBJ1-3, with 10 bases that match TRBD1. CDR1 is GTSNPN, CDR2 SVGIG, per germline (reference sequence). V shed 2 bases, J shed 8 bases, and the junction held 3 bases outside the gene matches. The CDR3 is 13 amino acids. CDR3 DNA sequence: TGTGCCTGGAGTTTGACAGGGGGCCACACCATATATTTT. This sequence encodes CAWSLTGGHTIYF.

This chain joins TRBV10-2 and TRBJ1-5, with D tentatively TRBD1 (5 bases). Germline CDR1 reads WSHSY; CDR2 reads SAAADI. Trimming cost V 3 bases and J 3 bases, with 12 bases left between them. This CDR3 has 15 amino acids. The CDR3 protein is CASSDVAGSNQPQHF. CDR3 coding DNA: TGCGCCAGCAGTGATGTCGCAGGGTCCAATCAGCCCCAGCATTTT.

The J gene is TRBJ2-3, the V gene TRBV14; 7 bases align to TRBD2. Losses at the gene ends were 1 base for V and 0 bases for J; bases not matched to a gene: 4. CDR1 and CDR2 (germline): SGHDN, FVKESK. The CDR3 is 16 amino acids. CDR3 amino acids: CASSQASGDSTDTQYF. CDR3 nucleotide sequence: TGTGCCAGCAGCCAAGCAAGCGGGGACAGCACAGATACGCAGTATTTT.